This TCR beta chain emerged from a study of blood T cell repertoires in COVID-19. About the study: Acute-phase and convalescent COVID-19 samples originated in the United States, Italy and Spain. In each case, the material was cDNA or gDNA derived from T cells, B-cell-depleted T cells, or PBMCs.

Seattle-derived patients entered the study during active infection and were followed longitudinally. Measured with immunoSEQ multiplex PCR; TCRdb has only the in-frame clones, and not every one. The profile shows roughly 100,000 clones, more than 90% of them singletons. The V and J ends lost 7 bases and 7 bases respectively, with 15 bases between them. Germline V CDR1 and CDR2: SGHRS, YFSETQ. The CDR3 covers 13 residues. This clone came up once. V and J are TRBV5-1 and TRBJ2-1; D ambiguous. The TCR originated in a woman between 50 and 59 years old with COVID-19, enrolled during active disease. The sequencing input was peripheral blood. The CDR3 DNA reads TGCGCCAGCGGAGCCCCGGGTGAAAATGAGCAGTTCTTC. Its translation: CASGAPGENEQFF.